A selection of T cell receptor beta chains follows, all from one sample in a study of T cells in Graves' hyperthyroidism and ophthalmopathy. MiXCR, applied by TCRdb to the multiplex PCR reads, yields one record per CDR3 protein. The sample carries about 320,000 distinct CDR3 sequences, 16% recorded once. The sample taken for sequencing was blood. The receptors derive from a man aged 30 to 45 with Graves' hyperthyroidism. Both conserved end residues are trimmed from each CDR3. Fields, in order: V gene, CDR3 protein.

v_call: TRBV10-3
cdr3_aa: AISGTGTEAF

v_call: TRBV30
cdr3_aa: AWSILGYDQPQH

v_call: TRBV3-1
cdr3_aa: ASSHLGQEISGNNEKLF

v_call: TRBV28
cdr3_aa: ASSFENNEQF

v_call: TRBV5-5
cdr3_aa: ASSLGPAGNQETQY

v_call: TRBV5-1
cdr3_aa: ASSLAVSSGSWANEQF

v_call: TRBV7-2
cdr3_aa: ASSLQGQNYNEQF

v_call: TRBV7-2
cdr3_aa: ASSFGGGAVYNEQF

v_call: TRBV3-1
cdr3_aa: ASSPPGTSGRAGPGELF

v_call: TRBV7-2
cdr3_aa: ASSLEGTGGGYEQY

v_call: TRBV20-1
cdr3_aa: SVRLEENSPLH

v_call: TRBV10-1
cdr3_aa: ASREGLAGGYEQY

v_call: TRBV11-3
cdr3_aa: ASSFNSFGNEQF

v_call: TRBV7-4
cdr3_aa: ASALDTTNYNEQF

v_call: TRBV11-3
cdr3_aa: ASSRGGGLDTQY

v_call: TRBV5-8
cdr3_aa: ASSWGHYNSPLH

v_call: TRBV12-3/TRBV12-4
cdr3_aa: ASSLGRGSGGANVLT

v_call: TRBV6-1
cdr3_aa: ASTGPGDNSPLH

v_call: TRBV3-1
cdr3_aa: ASEGPAGELF

v_call: TRBV7-9
cdr3_aa: ASSLSRAGSPLH

v_call: TRBV3-1
cdr3_aa: ASSREGLYNEQF

v_call: TRBV9
cdr3_aa: ASSAGLAGTYEQY

v_call: TRBV7-2
cdr3_aa: ASSFLGLDREQY

v_call: TRBV5-1
cdr3_aa: ASSLGQGSTEAF

v_call: TRBV5-1
cdr3_aa: ASNGGSYNEQF

v_call: TRBV10-3
cdr3_aa: AISESGSVGETQY

v_call: TRBV12-3/TRBV12-4
cdr3_aa: ASSLGGRRGTYGYT

v_call: TRBV19
cdr3_aa: ASSIPPRLDRVAEAF

v_call: TRBV19
cdr3_aa: ASSPPGYSYNEQF

v_call: TRBV11-2
cdr3_aa: ASSLPSSNEQF

v_call: TRBV30
cdr3_aa: AWRQVGAGYT

v_call: TRBV9
cdr3_aa: ASSVEGVNSPLH

v_call: TRBV7-3
cdr3_aa: ASSLGQGGGTEAF

v_call: TRBV30
cdr3_aa: ACTPGGDGSPLH

v_call: TRBV9
cdr3_aa: ASSAQGIAYEQY

v_call: TRBV30
cdr3_aa: AWSVPRTGTDYGYT

v_call: TRBV9
cdr3_aa: ASSAAGGSGNTIY

v_call: TRBV11-2
cdr3_aa: ASSPRTGANTDTQY

v_call: TRBV12-3/TRBV12-4
cdr3_aa: ASSIRENRNTIY

v_call: TRBV28
cdr3_aa: ASISGGGPQETQY

v_call: TRBV20-1
cdr3_aa: SARGTGAVWAYDSPLH

v_call: TRBV10-1
cdr3_aa: ASSEALDYEQY

v_call: TRBV20-1
cdr3_aa: SADPVGGEAF

v_call: TRBV27
cdr3_aa: ASSRSRDRGHYGYT

v_call: TRBV4-2
cdr3_aa: ASSQVVTGADTQY

v_call: TRBV13
cdr3_aa: ASSSRGARGTEAF

v_call: TRBV5-1
cdr3_aa: ASSLGLLASGANVLT

v_call: TRBV24-1
cdr3_aa: ATSERDRFEDEQF